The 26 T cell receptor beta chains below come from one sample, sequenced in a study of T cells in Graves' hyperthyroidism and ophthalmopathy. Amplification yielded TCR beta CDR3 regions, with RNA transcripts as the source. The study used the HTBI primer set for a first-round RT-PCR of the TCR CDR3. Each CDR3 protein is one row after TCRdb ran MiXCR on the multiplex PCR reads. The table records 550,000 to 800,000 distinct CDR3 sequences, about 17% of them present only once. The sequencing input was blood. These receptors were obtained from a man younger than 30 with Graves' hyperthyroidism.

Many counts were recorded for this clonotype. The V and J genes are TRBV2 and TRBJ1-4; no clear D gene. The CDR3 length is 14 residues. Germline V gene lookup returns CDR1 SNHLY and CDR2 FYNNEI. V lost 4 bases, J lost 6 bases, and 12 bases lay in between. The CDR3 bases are TGTGCCAGCAGTGCGATGACCGCCGATGAAAAACTGTTTTTT. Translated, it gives CASSAMTADEKLFF.

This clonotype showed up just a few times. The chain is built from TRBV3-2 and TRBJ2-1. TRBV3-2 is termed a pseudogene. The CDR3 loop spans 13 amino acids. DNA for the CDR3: TGTGCCAGCACCTGGGACTGCTACAATGAGCAGTTCTTC. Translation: CASTWDCYNEQFF.

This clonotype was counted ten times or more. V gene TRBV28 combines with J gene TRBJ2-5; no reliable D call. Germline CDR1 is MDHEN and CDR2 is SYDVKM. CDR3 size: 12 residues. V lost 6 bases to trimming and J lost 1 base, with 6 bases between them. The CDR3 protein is CASRQVQETQYF. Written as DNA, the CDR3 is TGTGCCAGCAGACAAGTCCAAGAGACCCAGTACTTC.

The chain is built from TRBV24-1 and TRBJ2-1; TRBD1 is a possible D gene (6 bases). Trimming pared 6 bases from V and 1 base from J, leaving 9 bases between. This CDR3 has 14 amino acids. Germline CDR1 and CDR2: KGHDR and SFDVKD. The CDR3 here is CATSTGSSYNEQFF. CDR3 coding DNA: TGTGCCACCAGTACAGGGAGTTCCTACAATGAGCAGTTCTTC.

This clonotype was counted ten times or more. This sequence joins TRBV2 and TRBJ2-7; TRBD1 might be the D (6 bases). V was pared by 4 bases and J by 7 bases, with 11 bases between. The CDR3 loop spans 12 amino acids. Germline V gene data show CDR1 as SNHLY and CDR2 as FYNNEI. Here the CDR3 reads CASSGGPGEQYF. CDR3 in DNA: TGTGCCAGCAGTGGGGGGCCCGGGGAGCAGTACTTC.

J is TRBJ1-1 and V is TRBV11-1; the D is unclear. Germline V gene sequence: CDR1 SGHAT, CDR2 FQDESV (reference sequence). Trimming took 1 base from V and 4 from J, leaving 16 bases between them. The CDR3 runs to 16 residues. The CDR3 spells CASSLEFETSGTEAFF. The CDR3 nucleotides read TGTGCCAGCAGCTTAGAGTTCGAGACTTCGGGCACTGAAGCTTTCTTT. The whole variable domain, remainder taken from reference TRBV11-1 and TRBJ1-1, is EAEVAQSPRYKITEKSQAVAFWCDPISGHATLYWYRQILGQGPELLVQFQDESVVDDSQLPKDRFSAERLKGVDSTLKIQPAELGDSAMYLCASSLEFETSGTEAFFGQGTRLTVV.

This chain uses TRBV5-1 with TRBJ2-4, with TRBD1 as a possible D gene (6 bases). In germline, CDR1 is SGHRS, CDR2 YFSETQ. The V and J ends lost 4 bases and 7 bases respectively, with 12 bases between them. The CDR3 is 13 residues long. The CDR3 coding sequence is TGCGCCAGCAGCCAAACAGGGTTGAACATTCAGTACTTC. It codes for CASSQTGLNIQYF.

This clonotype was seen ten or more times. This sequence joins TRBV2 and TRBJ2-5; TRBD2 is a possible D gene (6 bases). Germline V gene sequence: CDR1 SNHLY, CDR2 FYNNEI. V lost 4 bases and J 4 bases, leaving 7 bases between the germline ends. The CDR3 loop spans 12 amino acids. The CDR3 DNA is TGTGCCAGCAGTGTCGGGAGAGAGACCCAGTACTTC. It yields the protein CASSVGRETQYF. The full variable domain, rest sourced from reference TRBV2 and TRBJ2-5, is EPEVTQTPSHQVTQMGQEVILRCVPISNHLYFYWYRQILGQKVEFLVSFYNNEISEKSEIFDDQFSVERPDGSNFTLKIRSTKLEDSAMYFCASSVGRETQYFGPGTRLLVL.

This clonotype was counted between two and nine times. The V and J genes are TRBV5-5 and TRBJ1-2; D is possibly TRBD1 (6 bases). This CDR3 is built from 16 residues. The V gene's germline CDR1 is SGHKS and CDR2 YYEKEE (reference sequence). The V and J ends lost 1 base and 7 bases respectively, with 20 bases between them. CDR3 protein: CASSLYHQQGWGGYTF. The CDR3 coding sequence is TGTGCCAGCAGCTTGTACCACCAACAGGGCTGGGGTGGCTACACCTTC.

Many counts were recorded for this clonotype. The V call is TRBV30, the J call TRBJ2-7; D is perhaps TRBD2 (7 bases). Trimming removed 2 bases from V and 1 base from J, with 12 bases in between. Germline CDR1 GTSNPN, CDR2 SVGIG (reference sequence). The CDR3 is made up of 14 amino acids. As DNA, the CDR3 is TGTGCCTGGAGTCCTAAGGGGGGGTCCTACGAGCAGTACTTC. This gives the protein CAWSPKGGSYEQYF.

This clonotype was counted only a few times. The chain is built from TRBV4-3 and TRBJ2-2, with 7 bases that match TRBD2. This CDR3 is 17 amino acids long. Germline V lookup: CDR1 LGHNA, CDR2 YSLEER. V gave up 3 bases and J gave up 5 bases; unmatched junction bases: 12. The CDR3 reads CASSQESSGIATGELFF. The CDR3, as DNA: TGCGCCAGCAGCCAGGAGTCAAGCGGGATCGCGACCGGGGAGCTGTTTTTT.

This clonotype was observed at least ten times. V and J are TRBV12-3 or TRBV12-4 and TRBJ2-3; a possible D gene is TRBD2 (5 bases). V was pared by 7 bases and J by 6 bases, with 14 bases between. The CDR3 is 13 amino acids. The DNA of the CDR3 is TGTGCCAGCAACGCGGGCCCACTCGATACGCAGTATTTT. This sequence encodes CASNAGPLDTQYF.

CDR3 sequence: CASSYNGDQGELFF. The CDR3 DNA reads as TGTGCCAGCAGTTACAACGGCGACCAGGGGGAGCTGTTTTTT. The chain has TRBV6-6 and TRBJ2-2; no definite D call. CDR1 MNHNY and CDR2 SVGAGI come from the germline V gene (reference sequence). There are 14 residues in the CDR3. Trimming stripped 2 bases from V and 8 bases from J, with 12 bases between.

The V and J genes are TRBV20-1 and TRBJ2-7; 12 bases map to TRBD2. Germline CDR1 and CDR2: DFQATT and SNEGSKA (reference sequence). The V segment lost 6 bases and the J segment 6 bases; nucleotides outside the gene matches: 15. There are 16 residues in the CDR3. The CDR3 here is CSADPSLAGGSPEQYF. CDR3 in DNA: TGCAGTGCGGACCCTTCACTAGCGGGAGGTTCTCCCGAGCAGTACTTC.

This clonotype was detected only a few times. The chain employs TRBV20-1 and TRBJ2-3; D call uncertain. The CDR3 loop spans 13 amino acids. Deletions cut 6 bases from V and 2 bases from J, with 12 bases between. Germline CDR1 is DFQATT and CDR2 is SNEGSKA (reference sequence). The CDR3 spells CSAPRRTTDTQYF. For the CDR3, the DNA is TGCAGTGCCCCCAGGCGGACCACAGATACGCAGTATTTT.

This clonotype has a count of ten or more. The CDR3: CASSLKENQPQHF. CDR3 sequence (DNA): TGTGCCAGCAGTTTAAAGGAAAATCAGCCCCAGCATTTT. The gene calls are TRBV12-3 or TRBV12-4 and TRBJ1-5; no definite D call. The CDR3 runs 13 residues. V gave up 2 bases and J gave up 4 bases, with 6 bases separating them.

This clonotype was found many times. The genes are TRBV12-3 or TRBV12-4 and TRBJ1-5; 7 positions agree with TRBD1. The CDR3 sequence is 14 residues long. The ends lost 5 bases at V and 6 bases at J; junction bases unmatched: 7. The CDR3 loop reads CASSATGVLQPQHF. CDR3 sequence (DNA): TGTGCCAGCAGTGCTACAGGGGTGCTTCAGCCCCAGCATTTT.

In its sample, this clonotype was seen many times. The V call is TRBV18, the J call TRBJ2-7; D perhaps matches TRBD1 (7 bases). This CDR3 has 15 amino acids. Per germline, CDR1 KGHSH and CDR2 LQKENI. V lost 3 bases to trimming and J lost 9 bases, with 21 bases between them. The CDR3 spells CASSPAGQLFRGQYF. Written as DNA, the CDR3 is TGTGCCAGCTCACCGGCGGGACAGCTCTTCAGGGGGCAGTACTTC. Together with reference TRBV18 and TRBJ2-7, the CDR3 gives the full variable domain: NAGVMQNPRHLVRRRGQEARLRCSPMKGHSHVYWYRQLPEEGLKFMVYLQKENIIDESGMPKERFSAEFPKEGPSILRIQQVVRGDSAAYFCASSPAGQLFRGQYFGPGTRLTVT.

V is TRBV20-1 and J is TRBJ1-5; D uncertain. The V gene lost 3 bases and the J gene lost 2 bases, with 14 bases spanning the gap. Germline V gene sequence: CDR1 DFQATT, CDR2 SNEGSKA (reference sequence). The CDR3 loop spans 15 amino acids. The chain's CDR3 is CSARRGLQGNQPQHF. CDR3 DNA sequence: TGCAGTGCTAGGCGCGGCTTGCAGGGCAATCAGCCCCAGCATTTT.

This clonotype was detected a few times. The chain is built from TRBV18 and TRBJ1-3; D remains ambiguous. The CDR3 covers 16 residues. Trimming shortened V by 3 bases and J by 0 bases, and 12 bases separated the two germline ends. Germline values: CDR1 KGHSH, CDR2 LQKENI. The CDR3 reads CASSPGLPNSGNTIYF. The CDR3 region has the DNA TGTGCCAGCTCACCCGGTTTACCCAACTCTGGAAACACCATATATTTT.

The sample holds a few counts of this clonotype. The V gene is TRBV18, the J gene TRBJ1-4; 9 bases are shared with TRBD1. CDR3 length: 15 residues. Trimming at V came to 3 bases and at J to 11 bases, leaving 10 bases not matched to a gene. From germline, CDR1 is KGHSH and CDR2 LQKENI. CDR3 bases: TGTGCCAGCTCACCTTCCGGGACAGGGTCCAGGAAACTGTTTTTT. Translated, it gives CASSPSGTGSRKLFF. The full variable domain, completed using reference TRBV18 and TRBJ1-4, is NAGVMQNPRHLVRRRGQEARLRCSPMKGHSHVYWYRQLPEEGLKFMVYLQKENIIDESGMPKERFSAEFPKEGPSILRIQQVVRGDSAAYFCASSPSGTGSRKLFFGSGTQLSVL.

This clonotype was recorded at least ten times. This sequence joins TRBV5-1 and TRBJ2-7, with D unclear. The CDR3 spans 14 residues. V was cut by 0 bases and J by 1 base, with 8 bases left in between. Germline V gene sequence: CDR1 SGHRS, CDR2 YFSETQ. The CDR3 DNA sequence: TGCGCCAGCAGCTTGGGGTCGACATCCTACGAGCAGTACTTC. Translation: CASSLGSTSYEQYF.

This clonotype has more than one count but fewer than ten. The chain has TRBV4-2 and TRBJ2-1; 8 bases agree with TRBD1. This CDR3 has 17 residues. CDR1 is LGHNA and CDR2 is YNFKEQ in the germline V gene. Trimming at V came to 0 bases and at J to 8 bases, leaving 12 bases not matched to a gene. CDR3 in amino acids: CASSQEKTSRGQDEQFF. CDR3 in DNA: TGTGCCAGCAGCCAAGAAAAAACGAGCAGGGGGCAGGATGAGCAGTTCTTC.

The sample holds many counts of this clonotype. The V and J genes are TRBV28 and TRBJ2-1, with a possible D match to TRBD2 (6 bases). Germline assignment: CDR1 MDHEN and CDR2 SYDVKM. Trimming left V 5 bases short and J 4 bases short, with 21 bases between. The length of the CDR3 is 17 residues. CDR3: CASSPRGSGGQYNEQFF. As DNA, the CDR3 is TGTGCCAGCAGTCCCCGGGGTAGCGGAGGCCAGTACAATGAGCAGTTCTTC.

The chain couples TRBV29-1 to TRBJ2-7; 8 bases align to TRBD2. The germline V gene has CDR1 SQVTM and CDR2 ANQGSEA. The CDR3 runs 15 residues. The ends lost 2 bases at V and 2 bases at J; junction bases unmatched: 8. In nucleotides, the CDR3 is TGCAGCGTTGAAACCCAGACTAGCGCACCCTACGAGCAGTACTTC. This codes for CSVETQTSAPYEQYF.

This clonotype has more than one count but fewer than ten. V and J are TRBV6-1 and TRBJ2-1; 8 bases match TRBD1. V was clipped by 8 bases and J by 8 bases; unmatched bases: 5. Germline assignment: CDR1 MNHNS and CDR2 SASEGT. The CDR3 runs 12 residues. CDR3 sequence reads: CASSRGLDEQFF. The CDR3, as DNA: TGTGCCAGCTCCAGGGGGCTCGATGAGCAGTTCTTC.